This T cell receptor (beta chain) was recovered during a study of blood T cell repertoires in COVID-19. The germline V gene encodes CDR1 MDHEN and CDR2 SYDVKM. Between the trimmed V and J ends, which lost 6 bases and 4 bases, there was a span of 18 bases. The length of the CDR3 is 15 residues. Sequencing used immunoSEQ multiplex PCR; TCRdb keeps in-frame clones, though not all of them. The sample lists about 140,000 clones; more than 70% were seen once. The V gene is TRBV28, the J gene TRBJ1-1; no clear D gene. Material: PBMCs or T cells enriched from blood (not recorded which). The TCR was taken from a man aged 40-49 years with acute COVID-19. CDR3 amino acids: CASSSDREEGTEAFF. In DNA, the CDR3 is TGTGCCAGCAGCTCAGACCGTGAGGAGGGCACTGAAGCTTTCTTT.